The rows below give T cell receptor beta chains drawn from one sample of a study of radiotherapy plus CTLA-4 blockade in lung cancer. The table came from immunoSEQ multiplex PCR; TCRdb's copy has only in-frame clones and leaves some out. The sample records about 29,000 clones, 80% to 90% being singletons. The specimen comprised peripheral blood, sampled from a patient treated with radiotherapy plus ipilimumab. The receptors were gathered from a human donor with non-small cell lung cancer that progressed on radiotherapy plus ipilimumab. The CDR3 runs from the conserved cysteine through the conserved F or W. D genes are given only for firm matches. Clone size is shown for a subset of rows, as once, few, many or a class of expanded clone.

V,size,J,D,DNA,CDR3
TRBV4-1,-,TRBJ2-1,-,TGCGCCAGCAGCCAAGATAGGGCCGGGACATTATCCTACAATGAGCAGTTCTTC,CASSQDRAGTLSYNEQFF
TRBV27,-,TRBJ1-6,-,TGTGCCAGAGATAGACCGGGACACGTCCTTTCACCCCTCCACTTT,CARDRPGHVLSPLHF
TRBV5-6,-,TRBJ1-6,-,TGTGCCAGCAGCTTTCGCCGAACAGGGAATTCACCCCTCCACTTT,CASSFRRTGNSPLHF
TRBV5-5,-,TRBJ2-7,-,TGTGCCAGCAGCTTGGAACAGGCCACTTCCTCCTACGAGCAGTACTTC,CASSLEQATSSYEQYF
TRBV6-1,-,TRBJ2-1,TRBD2,TGTGCCAGCAGTGATACTAGCGGGGTCAATGAGCAGTTCTTC,CASSDTSGVNEQFF
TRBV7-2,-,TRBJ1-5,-,TGTGCCAGCAGCCTCGTTAGAACCAATCAGCCCCAGCATTTT,CASSLVRTNQPQHF
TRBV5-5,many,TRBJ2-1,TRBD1,TGTGCCAGCAGCTTGCCAGGGGGAGATTCCTACAATGAGCAGTTCTTC,CASSLPGGDSYNEQFF
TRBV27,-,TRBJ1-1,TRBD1,TGTGCCAGCAGTTTAAGGGACAGGGCCACTGAAGCTTTCTTT,CASSLRDRATEAFF
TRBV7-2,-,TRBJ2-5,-,TGTGCCAGCAGCTTAAGGGGCGAAGGCCTCAGGGAGACCCAGTACTTC,CASSLRGEGLRETQYF
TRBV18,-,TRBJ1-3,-,TGTGCCAGCTCATTGTCCAGCTCTGGAAACACCATATATTTT,CASSLSSSGNTIYF
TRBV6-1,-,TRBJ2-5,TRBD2,TGTGCCAGCACGCGACTAGCGGGGGGACAAGAGACCCAGTACTTC,CASTRLAGGQETQYF
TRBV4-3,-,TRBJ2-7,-,TGCGCCAGCAGCCAAGATCTGACATGGGTCAACGAGCAGTACTTC,CASSQDLTWVNEQYF
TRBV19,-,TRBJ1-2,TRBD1,TGTGCCAGTAGTCTCTTAGGGACAGGGGTATATTCGGAGGGCTACACCTTC,CASSLLGTGVYSEGYTF
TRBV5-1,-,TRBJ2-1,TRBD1,TGCGCCAGCAGAACTAATACAGGGGGCCCGAGCTCCTACAATGAGCAGTTCTTC,CASRTNTGGPSSYNEQFF
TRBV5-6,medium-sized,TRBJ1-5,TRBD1,TGTGCCAGCAGCTTACTGGGGACAGGGAACAATCAGCCCCAGCATTTT,CASSLLGTGNNQPQHF
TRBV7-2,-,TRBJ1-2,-,TGTGCCAGCAGCTTAGCGAACGAACTGCCCTATGGCTACACCTTC,CASSLANELPYGYTF
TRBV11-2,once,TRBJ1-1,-,TGTGCCAGCAGCTTGGCGGGGATTTTAACTGAAGCTTTCTTT,CASSLAGILTEAFF
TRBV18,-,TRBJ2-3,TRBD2,TGTGCCAGCTCACCCTTAGCGGGGGGGCCCACAGATACGCAGTATTTT,CASSPLAGGPTDTQYF
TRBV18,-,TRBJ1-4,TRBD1,TGTGCCAGCTCACCTGGGACAGGGGGTAATGAAAAACTGTTTTTT,CASSPGTGGNEKLFF
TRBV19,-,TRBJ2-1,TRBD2,TGTGCCAGTAGCTCGACTAGCGGGGGGGCTAGGGATGAGCAGTTCTTC,CASSSTSGGARDEQFF
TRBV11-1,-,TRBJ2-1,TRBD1,TGTGCCAGCAGCCCCGACAGGGTTTCCTACAATGAGCAGTTCTTC,CASSPDRVSYNEQFF
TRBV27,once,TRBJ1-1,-,TGTGCCAGCAGTTTTCCAGGGGTCAAGGGCACTGAAGCTTTCTTT,CASSFPGVKGTEAFF
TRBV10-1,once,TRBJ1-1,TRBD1,TGCGCCAGCAGTGGACAGGGGGCGACTGAAGCTTTCTTT,CASSGQGATEAFF
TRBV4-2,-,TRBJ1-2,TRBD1,TGTGCCAGCAGCCAAGAGGGACAGGGGGCCTATGGCTACACCTTC,CASSQEGQGAYGYTF
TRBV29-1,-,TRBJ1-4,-,TGCAGCGTGGACAAAGGGGGTGAAAAACTGTTTTTT,CSVDKGGEKLFF
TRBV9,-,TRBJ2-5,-,TGTGCCAGCAGCGTAGCTCTAGGGGGAAAAGAGACCCAGTACTTC,CASSVALGGKETQYF
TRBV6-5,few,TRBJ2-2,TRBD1,TGTGCCAGCAGTTACGGACAGGGGTCGAACACCGGGGAGCTGTTTTTT,CASSYGQGSNTGELFF
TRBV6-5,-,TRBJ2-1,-,TGTGCCAGCAGTTACTCCACGGGGACTGAGAGAAGAGAGCAGTTCTTC,CASSYSTGTERREQFF
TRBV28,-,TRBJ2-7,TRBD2,TGTGCCAGCAGTAATCTAGCGGGGGAGCAGTACTTC,CASSNLAGEQYF